What follows are 20 T cell receptor beta chains derived from one specimen sequenced in a study of T cells expressing NK-cell markers. TCRdb reprocessed the 5' RACE reads, keeping one entry per CDR3 protein, no DNA. The specimen's table records 300,000 to 500,000 distinct CDR3 sequences. The source material was blood T cells: a sorted CD56 or NKG2C T cell subset, CD4+ or CD8+ T cells, or bulk PBMC T cells (not recorded which). These receptors were taken from a woman in her 50s in good health.

The chain is built from TRBV11-2 and TRBJ2-2; the D gene TCRdb calls, TRBD1, cannot be checked with no DNA. The CDR3 is 16 residues long. Germline-derived CDR1 and CDR2 are SGHAT and FQNNGV. This CDR3 reads CASSLGFRGVPGELFF.

J is TRBJ2-4 and V is TRBV5-1. Germline V CDR1 and CDR2: SGHRS, YFSETQ. The CDR3 covers 15 residues. This CDR3 is CASSLVLGAKNIQYF.

This chain connects TRBV6-5 to TRBJ1-1; TCRdb lists TRBD1, though no DNA is available to test this call. This CDR3 has 15 residues. Germline V CDR1 and CDR2: MNHEY, SVGAGI. Here the CDR3 reads CASSYSGTGDIEAFF.

The chain employs TRBV5-1 and TRBJ2-4; TCRdb's D gene call, TRBD1, goes unchecked for lack of DNA. CDR3 size: 14 residues. CDR1 is SGHRS, CDR2 YFSETQ, per germline. The CDR3 region is CASSLEHGGFTQYF.

The V and J genes are TRBV28 and TRBJ2-7; the TCRdb D gene call, TRBD2, has no DNA to confirm it. The CDR3 is 11 residues long. Germline V gene sequence: CDR1 MDHEN, CDR2 SYDVKM. CDR3 region: CASSPQGQQYF.

The CDR3 protein is CASKQTGKETQYF. This chain connects TRBV12-3 or TRBV12-4 to TRBJ2-5; TCRdb reports TRBD1, a call that lacks DNA to check it against. This CDR3 comprises 13 residues.

The CDR3 reads CASSHGQGLSENTQYF. The rearrangement joins TRBV14 to TRBJ2-3; TCRdb gives TRBD1 as the D gene, but with no DNA this cannot be confirmed. The CDR3 loop spans 16 amino acids. Germline assignment: CDR1 SGHDN and CDR2 FVKESK.

The chain combines TRBV12-3 or TRBV12-4 with TRBJ2-3; TCRdb's D call, TRBD1, is unchecked because there is no DNA. The CDR3 runs to 14 residues. CDR3 sequence reads: CASSWSFARHTQYF.

The CDR3 protein is CASSYSEVTRNTEAFF. The rearrangement joins TRBV6-5 to TRBJ1-1. The germline V gene encodes CDR1 MNHEY and CDR2 SVGAGI. The CDR3 runs 16 residues.

This chain joins TRBV7-2 and TRBJ2-7. The germline V gene has CDR1 SGHTA and CDR2 FQGNSA. This CDR3 is built from 14 residues. The CDR3 sequence: CASSLGSRLYEQYF.

This rearrangement joins TRBV20-1 to TRBJ2-3. Germline V gives CDR1 DFQATT, CDR2 SNEGSKA (reference sequence). This CDR3 has 14 amino acids. The CDR3: CSASGGIGTDTQYF.

The V and J genes are TRBV29-1 and TRBJ2-5; TCRdb indicates TRBD1, and absent DNA this call remains unverified. Germline V gene data show CDR1 as SQVTM and CDR2 as ANQGSEA. This CDR3 contains 14 residues. The CDR3 sequence is CSVHFTGSQETQYF.

This chain connects TRBV20-1 to TRBJ1-5; TCRdb calls TRBD1, which cannot be checked without DNA. This CDR3 region has 14 residues. The germline V gene has CDR1 DFQATT and CDR2 SNEGSKA (reference sequence). This chain's CDR3 is CSARVTGPNQPQHF.

The V call is TRBV20-1, the J call TRBJ2-1; TCRdb gives TRBD1 as the D gene, but with no DNA this cannot be confirmed. CDR1 and CDR2 (germline): DFQATT, SNEGSKA (reference sequence). This CDR3 region has 13 residues. The CDR3 reads CSAHSTGVNEQFF.

The chain is built from TRBV5-1 and TRBJ2-1; the D call from TCRdb, TRBD1, cannot be confirmed without DNA. Germline-derived CDR1 and CDR2 are SGHRS and YFSETQ. The CDR3 is 15 residues long. The CDR3 sequence: CASSIGVGSYNEQFF.

J is TRBJ2-5 and V is TRBV24-1; TCRdb selects TRBD1, and the lack of DNA leaves this call unchecked. There are 16 residues in the CDR3. From germline, CDR1 is KGHDR and CDR2 SFDVKD. The CDR3: CATSDLIDSHQETQYF.

CDR3: CSVDSGSGANVLTF. The chain joins TRBV29-1 to TRBJ2-6. Germline V gives CDR1 SQVTM, CDR2 ANQGSEA. The CDR3 loop spans 14 amino acids.

V usage is TRBV15 and J usage is TRBJ1-2. Germline V lookup: CDR1 LNHNV, CDR2 YYDKDF (reference sequence). The CDR3 covers 14 residues. CDR3 in amino acids: CATSRPDNTYGYTF. Looking up the rest from reference TRBV15 and TRBJ1-2 gives the full variable domain: DAMVIQNPRYQVTQFGKPVTLSCSQTLNHNVMYWYQQKSSQAPKLLFHYYDKDFNNEADTPDNFQSRRPNTSFCFLDIRSPGLGDTAMYLCATSRPDNTYGYTFGSGTRLTVV.

The V call is TRBV29-1, the J call TRBJ1-2. The CDR3 has 11 residues. CDR1 is SQVTM, CDR2 ANQGSEA, per germline. CDR3 region: CSVPENYGYTF.

J is TRBJ1-2 and V is TRBV29-1. The CDR3 covers 11 residues. Per germline, CDR1 SQVTM and CDR2 ANQGSEA. CDR3 sequence: CSVELGFGYTF. The whole variable domain, filled in from reference TRBV29-1 and TRBJ1-2, reads SAVISQKPSRDICQRGTSLTIQCQVDSQVTMMFWYRQQPGQSLTLIATANQGSEATYESGFVIDKFPISRPNLTFSTLTVSNMSPEDSSIYLCSVELGFGYTFGSGTRLTVV.